This TCR beta chain was documented in a study of OX40 agonist ivuxolimab in advanced cancers. Method: immunoSEQ multiplex PCR; TCRdb's copy keeps in-frame clones and lacks some. The table shows tens of thousands of clones, with 88% occurring only once. The CDR3 is made up of 16 amino acids. CDR1 is SGHTA and CDR2 is FQGNSA in the germline V gene. V lost 3 bases and J lost 6; bases outside the gene matches: 2. This chain links TRBV7-2 with TRBJ2-2, with TRBD2 matching over 15 bases. The specimen comprised CD4+ or CD8+ T cells sorted from blood, sampled in a trial of the OX40 agonist ivuxolimab. The TCR originated in an adult with an advanced solid tumor such as melanoma, head and neck, liver or kidney cancer. In DNA, the CDR3 is TGTGCCAGCAGCTTTTGGACTAGCGGGGGGGCCGGGGAGCTGTTTTTT. This translates into CASSFWTSGGAGELFF.